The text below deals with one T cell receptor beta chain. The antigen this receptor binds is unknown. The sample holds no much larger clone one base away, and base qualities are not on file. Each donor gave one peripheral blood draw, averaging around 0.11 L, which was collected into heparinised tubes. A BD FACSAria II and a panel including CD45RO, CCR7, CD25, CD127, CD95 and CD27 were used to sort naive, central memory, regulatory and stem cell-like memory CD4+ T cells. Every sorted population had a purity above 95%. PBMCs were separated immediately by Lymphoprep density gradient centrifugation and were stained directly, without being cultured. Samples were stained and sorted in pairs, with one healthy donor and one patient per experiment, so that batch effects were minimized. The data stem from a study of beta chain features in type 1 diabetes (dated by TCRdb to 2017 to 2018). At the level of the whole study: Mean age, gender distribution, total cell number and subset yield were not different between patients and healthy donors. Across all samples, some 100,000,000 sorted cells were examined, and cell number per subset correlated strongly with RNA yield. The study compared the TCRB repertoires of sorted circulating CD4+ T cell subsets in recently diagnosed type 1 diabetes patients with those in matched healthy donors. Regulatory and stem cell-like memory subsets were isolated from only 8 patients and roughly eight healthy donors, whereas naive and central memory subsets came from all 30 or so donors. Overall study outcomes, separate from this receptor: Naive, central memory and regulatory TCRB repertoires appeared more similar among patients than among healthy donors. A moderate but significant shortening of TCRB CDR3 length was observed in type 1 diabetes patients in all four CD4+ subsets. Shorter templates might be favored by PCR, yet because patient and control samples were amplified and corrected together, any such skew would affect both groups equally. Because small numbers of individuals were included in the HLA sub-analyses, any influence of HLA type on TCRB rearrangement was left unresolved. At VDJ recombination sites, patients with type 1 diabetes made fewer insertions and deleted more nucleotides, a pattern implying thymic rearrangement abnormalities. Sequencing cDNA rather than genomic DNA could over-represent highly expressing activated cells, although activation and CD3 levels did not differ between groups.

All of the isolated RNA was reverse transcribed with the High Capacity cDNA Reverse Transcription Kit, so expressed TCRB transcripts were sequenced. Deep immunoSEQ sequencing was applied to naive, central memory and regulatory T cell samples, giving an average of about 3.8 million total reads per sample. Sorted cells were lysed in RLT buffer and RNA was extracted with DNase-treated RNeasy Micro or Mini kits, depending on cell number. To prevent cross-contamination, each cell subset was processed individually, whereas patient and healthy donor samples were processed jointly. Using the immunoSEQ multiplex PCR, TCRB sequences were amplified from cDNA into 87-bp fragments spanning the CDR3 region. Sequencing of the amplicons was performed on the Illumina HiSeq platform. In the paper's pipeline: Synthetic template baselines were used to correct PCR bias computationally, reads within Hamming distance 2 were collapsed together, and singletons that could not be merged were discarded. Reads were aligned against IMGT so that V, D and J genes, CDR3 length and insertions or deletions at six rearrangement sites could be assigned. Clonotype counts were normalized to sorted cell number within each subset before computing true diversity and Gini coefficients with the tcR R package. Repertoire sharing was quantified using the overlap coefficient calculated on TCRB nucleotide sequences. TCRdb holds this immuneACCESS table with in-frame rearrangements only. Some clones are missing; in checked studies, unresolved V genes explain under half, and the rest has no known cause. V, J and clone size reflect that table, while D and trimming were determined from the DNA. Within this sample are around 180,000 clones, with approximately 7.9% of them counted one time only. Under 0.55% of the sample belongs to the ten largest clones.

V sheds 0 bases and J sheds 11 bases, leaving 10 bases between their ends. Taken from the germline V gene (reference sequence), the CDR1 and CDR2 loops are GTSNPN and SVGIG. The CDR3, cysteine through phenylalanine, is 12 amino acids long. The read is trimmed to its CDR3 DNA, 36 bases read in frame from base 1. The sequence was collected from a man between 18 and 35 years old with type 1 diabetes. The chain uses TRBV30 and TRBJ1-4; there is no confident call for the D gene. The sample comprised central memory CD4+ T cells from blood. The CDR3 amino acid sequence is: CAWSVGIRKLFF. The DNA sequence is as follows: TGTGCCTGGAGTGTCGGGATACGGAAACTGTTTTTT.